The 18 T cell receptor beta chains in this list originate from one sample, sequenced in a study of cytomegalovirus exposure and HLA in healthy donors. PCR was performed using 60 Vbeta and 13 Jbeta primers. Profiled with immunoSEQ multiplex PCR; TCRdb holds only in-frame clones, not every one. The table records hundreds of thousands of clones, roughly 70% of them present only once. Sequencing was carried out using PBMCs. These receptors all stem from a female donor in good health and CMV-seronegative.

The chain has TRBV6-5 and TRBJ1-1; 8 bases are a match to TRBD1. The CDR3 loop spans 13 amino acids. Germline CDR1 reads MNHEY; CDR2 reads SVGAGI. After removal of 7 bases from V and 1 base from J, the junction contained 2 bases not matched to a gene. The DNA for the CDR3 is TGTGCCAGCAACAGGGGGAGGAACACTGAAGCTTTCTTT. This translates into CASNRGRNTEAFF.

This chain uses TRBV5-1 with TRBJ1-2, with 8 bases that match TRBD1. Unmatched junction bases numbered 9, after V lost 0 bases and J lost 8 bases. CDR3 length: 15 residues. Germline V lookup: CDR1 SGHRS, CDR2 YFSETQ. The CDR3 DNA reads TGCGCCAGCAGCTTGGACGCAGGGGGCAAAATCGGCTACACCTTC. It translates to CASSLDAGGKIGYTF.

The chain combines TRBV9 with TRBJ2-3, with a tentative D call TRBD1 (5 bases). CDR1 and CDR2 (germline): SGDLS, YYNGEE. V was cut by 0 bases and J by 2 bases, with 10 bases left in between. This CDR3 contains 15 residues. For the CDR3, the DNA is TGTGCCAGCAGCGTAGGGGGCTTCGTCACAGATACGCAGTATTTT. The encoded protein is CASSVGGFVTDTQYF.

The J gene is TRBJ2-7, the V gene TRBV14; D uncertain. Germline V CDR1 and CDR2: SGHDN, FVKESK. V lost 1 base and J lost 10, with 14 bases in between. The CDR3 runs to 13 residues. CDR3 loop: CASSQGLTTEQYF. The CDR3 DNA follows: TGTGCCAGCAGCCAAGGACTGACGACCGAACAGTACTTC.

V gene TRBV30 combines with J gene TRBJ2-7; 8 nucleotides line up with TRBD1. With V trimmed by 1 base and J by 4 bases, 3 bases remained unmatched. CDR1 and CDR2 (germline): GTSNPN, SVGIG (reference sequence). The CDR3 is 13 amino acids. The CDR3 sequence is CAWSAGGIYEQYF. The DNA of the CDR3 is TGTGCCTGGAGTGCAGGGGGCATATACGAGCAGTACTTC.

The chain employs TRBV5-1 and TRBJ2-1; 10 bases are shared with TRBD2. Losses at the gene ends were 4 bases for V and 0 bases for J; bases not matched to a gene: 10. The CDR3 is 18 residues long. CDR1 is SGHRS, CDR2 YFSETQ, per germline. The CDR3 DNA is TGCGCCAGCAGCCGGACCGGACTAGCGGAGAGCTCCTACAATGAGCAGTTCTTC. Translation: CASSRTGLAESSYNEQFF.

The V call is TRBV10-3, the J call TRBJ1-1; a weak D match, TRBD1 (5 bases). The V end was cut by 6 bases, the J end by 10 bases, with 12 bases between. This CDR3 region has 11 residues. Germline V gene sequence: CDR1 ENHRY, CDR2 SYGVKD. The CDR3 here is CAIRTGVLAFF. For the CDR3, the DNA is TGTGCCATCAGGACGGGGGTCCTAGCTTTCTTT.

The chain has TRBV4-1 and TRBJ2-1; 9 nucleotides match TRBD2. Trimming took 4 bases from V and 8 from J; bases not matched to a gene: 15. This CDR3 spans 17 amino acids. Germline assignment: CDR1 MGHRA and CDR2 YSYEKL. The CDR3 protein is CASSLVLWAGGDDEQFF. CDR3 coding DNA: TGCGCCAGCAGCCTCGTGCTTTGGGCGGGAGGGGACGATGAGCAGTTCTTC.

There are a few counts of this clone. The chain couples TRBV10-2 to TRBJ2-5; D gene ambiguous. The ends were cut back, 6 bases at V and 2 bases at J, with 13 bases in the middle. The V gene's germline CDR1 is WSHSY and CDR2 SAAADI. This CDR3 comprises 14 residues. The CDR3 bases are TGCGCCAGCAGATCGGATCTGACTCAAGAGACCCAGTACTTC. Translation: CASRSDLTQETQYF.

V gene TRBV7-2 combines with J gene TRBJ2-5; 8 bases line up with TRBD1. The DNA end favors TRBJ2-7, so the J call may be wrong. The germline gives CDR1 SGHTA, CDR2 FQGNSA. The CDR3 is 14 amino acids. The chain's CDR3 is CASSLMTGVYEQYF. In DNA form, the CDR3 reads TGTGCCAGCAGCTTGATGACAGGGGTGTACGAGCAGTACTTC.

The CDR3 DNA follows: TGTGCCAGCAGTGAAATAGGGGAAAGCAATCAGCCCCAGCATTTT. As protein: CASSEIGESNQPQHF. The V and J genes are TRBV25-1 and TRBJ1-5, with D perhaps matching TRBD1 (5 bases). The CDR3 has 15 residues. Looked up from germline, CDR1 is MGHDK and CDR2 is SYGVNS. Trimming stripped 2 bases from V and 1 base from J, with 9 bases between.

The table lists this clone with a few counts. J is TRBJ1-1 and V is TRBV6-1; unclear D gene. CDR1 is MNHNS and CDR2 is SASEGT in the germline V gene. The V end was cut by 7 bases, the J end by 1 base, with 7 bases between. CDR3 length: 12 amino acids. Here the CDR3 reads CASTEGNTEAFF. The CDR3 nucleotides read TGTGCCAGCACAGAGGGGAACACTGAAGCTTTCTTT.

This clone was recorded once. The chain is built from TRBV5-1 and TRBJ1-2, with a weak D call TRBD1 (6 bases). This CDR3 has 14 amino acids. V gave up 0 bases and J gave up 4 bases, with 10 bases separating them. Germline values: CDR1 SGHRS, CDR2 YFSETQ. CDR3 DNA sequence: TGCGCCAGCAGCTTGGAGACAGGCCGCTATGGCTACACCTTC. As protein: CASSLETGRYGYTF. Full variable domain (missing parts from reference TRBV5-1 and TRBJ1-2): KAGVTQTPRYLIKTRGQQVTLSCSPISGHRSVSWYQQTPGQGLQFLFEYFSETQRNKGNFPGRFSGRQFSNSRSEMNVSTLELGDSALYLCASSLETGRYGYTFGSGTRLTVV.

The chain carries TRBV5-4 and TRBJ2-7, with D perhaps TRBD1 (6 bases). V was cut by 4 bases and J by 5 bases, with 19 bases left in between. CDR1 and CDR2 from the germline V gene are SGHNT and YYREEE (reference sequence). The CDR3 has 15 residues. DNA for the CDR3: TGTGCCAGCAGCCAAACAGGGAATCGGTTCGACGAGCAGTACTTC. This codes for CASSQTGNRFDEQYF.

The V gene is TRBV2, the J gene TRBJ1-4, with 7 nucleotides matching TRBD1. The CDR3 spans 15 residues. V trimming: 4 bases; J trimming: 4 bases; junction bases outside the gene matches: 6. Germline CDR1 is SNHLY and CDR2 is FYNNEI. CDR3 sequence: CASSAQGVNNEKLFF. The CDR3 bases are TGTGCCAGCAGTGCCCAGGGGGTGAATAATGAAAAACTGTTTTTT.

The V and J genes are TRBV4-1 and TRBJ2-1; 9 nucleotides align to TRBD2. The CDR3 contains 18 residues. Losses at the gene ends were 0 bases for V and 4 bases for J; bases not matched to a gene: 10. Germline values: CDR1 MGHRA, CDR2 YSYEKL. The CDR3 nucleotides read TGCGCCAGCAGCCAAGAATCTGGGCTAGCGGGACCATACAATGAGCAGTTCTTC. Protein: CASSQESGLAGPYNEQFF.

The J gene is TRBJ2-5, the V gene TRBV7-8; weak D call: TRBD1 (5 bases). The CDR3 runs 14 residues. The germline CDR1 and CDR2 sequences are SGHVS and FQNEAQ. The V gene lost 2 bases and the J gene lost 4 bases, with 11 bases spanning the gap. For the CDR3, the DNA is TGTGCCAGCAGCTTATTTGGGGCCCGAGAGACCCAGTACTTC. Its translation: CASSLFGARETQYF.

The count of this clone is one. The genes are TRBV19 and TRBJ1-3; D gene uncertain. V lost 6 bases to trimming and J lost 0 bases, with 9 bases between them. Per the germline V gene, CDR1 is LNHDA and CDR2 is SQIVND (reference sequence). There are 14 residues in the CDR3. The CDR3 bases are TGTGCCAGTAGACGACGGAGCTCTGGAAACACCATATATTTT. Translated: CASRRRSSGNTIYF.